Below, 13 T cell receptor beta chains from the same sample are listed, as sequenced in a study of human T cells and chemical hapten exposure. TCRdb re-derived calls from the RACE reads in MiXCR, one entry per CDR3 protein. Altogether about 140,000 distinct CDR3 sequences are present, around 11% being singletons, with the ten largest covering 1.2% to 1.5%. The time point was: patch test 2, 6 weeks after DPC sensitization. Stated treatment: therapeutic diphenylcyclopropenone sensitization with weekly scalp DPC. Specimen: whole blood, collected in connection with sensitization to the hapten diphenylcyclopropenone (DPC). The receptors originated from a woman in her forties or fifties with alopecia areata. Some clones in this sample may be carry-over from other donors' samples.

J is TRBJ2-1 and V is TRBV7-2; 9 bases map to TRBD2. The germline gives CDR1 SGHTA, CDR2 FQGNSA. Trimming took 5 bases from V and 10 from J; bases not matched to a gene: 18. This CDR3 is 17 amino acids long. The CDR3 bases are TGTGCCAGCAGCGAGCCCCCCCCCGCGGGAGGGCCGCGGGAGCAGTTCTTC. Residues: CASSEPPPAGGPREQFF.

This clonotype was counted at least ten times. The chain recombines TRBV19 with TRBJ2-3; D gene ambiguous. There are 14 residues in the CDR3. V was shortened by 10 bases and J by 5 bases, with 19 bases between the two germline ends. CDR1 and CDR2 (germline): LNHDA, SQIVND (reference sequence). The chain's CDR3 is CATSWDPLGDTQYF. DNA of the CDR3: TGTGCCACTTCCTGGGATCCCCTAGGAGATACGCAGTATTTT.

In its sample, this clonotype was seen a few times. The chain has TRBV28 and TRBJ2-3; D is possibly TRBD2 (5 bases). The CDR3 covers 13 residues. Germline loops: CDR1 MDHEN, CDR2 SYDVKM. V was shortened by 10 bases and J by 2 bases, with 13 bases between the two germline ends. The CDR3 nucleotides read TGTGCCACCGGACTTCCCGCCACAGATACGCAGTATTTT. It translates to CATGLPATDTQYF.

Ten or more counts support this clonotype. J is TRBJ2-1 and V is TRBV11-2; D is unresolved. V was shortened by 5 bases and J by 5 bases, with 4 bases between the two germline ends. From germline, CDR1 is SGHAT and CDR2 FQNNGV. The CDR3 is 11 residues long. The DNA of the CDR3 is TGTGCCAGCAGCGAAAACAATGAGCAGTTCTTC. The encoded protein is CASSENNEQFF.

The chain is built from TRBV18 and TRBJ1-3; D is uncertain. The CDR3 runs to 14 residues. The V end lost 0 bases, the J end lost 2 bases, and 5 bases lay between the germline ends. Germline CDR1 reads KGHSH; CDR2 reads LQKENI. The CDR3 loop reads CASSPPGPGNTIYF. CDR3 nucleotides: TGTGCCAGCTCACCACCAGGGCCTGGAAACACCATATATTTT.

At least ten counts were recorded for this clonotype. CDR3 bases: TGTGCCAGCTCCAGACAGGGAACTGAAGCTTTCTTT. Protein sequence: CASSRQGTEAFF. The chain links TRBV18 to TRBJ1-1, with 7 bases lining up with TRBD1. The J segment lost 5 bases and the V segment lost 6 bases, leaving 3 bases of the junction unmatched. This CDR3 has 12 residues. CDR1 is KGHSH, CDR2 LQKENI, per germline.

The J gene is TRBJ2-1, the V gene TRBV12-3 or TRBV12-4; D is undetermined. The length of the CDR3 is 13 residues. Trimming took off 1 base at V and 8 bases at J, with 9 bases between the two ends. The CDR3 region has the DNA TGTGCCAGCAGTTTAGAGGGTAGCCATGAGCAGTTCTTC. The encoded protein is CASSLEGSHEQFF.

This clonotype showed up many times. V and J are TRBV27 and TRBJ2-1; 8 bases are a match to TRBD2. CDR3 length: 14 residues. The V and J ends lost 5 bases and 2 bases, in that order; junction bases with no gene match: 2. From germline, CDR1 is MNHEY and CDR2 SMNVEV (reference sequence). In nucleotides, the CDR3 is TGTGCCAGCAGTCTAGCGGGCACCTACAATGAGCAGTTCTTC. Its protein product is CASSLAGTYNEQFF.

CDR3 protein: CASSPGPQYTDTQYF. The CDR3 nucleotides read TGTGCCAGCAGCCCTGGACCGCAGTACACAGATACGCAGTATTTT. The rearrangement links TRBV7-2 to TRBJ2-3; no reliable D call. The CDR3 sequence is 15 residues long. Germline assignment: CDR1 SGHTA and CDR2 FQGNSA. V gave up 5 bases and J gave up 2 bases, with 14 bases separating them.

This clonotype was counted between two and nine times. This chain links TRBV7-9 with TRBJ2-7, with 8 bases identical to TRBD1. Losses at the gene ends were 5 bases for V and 4 bases for J; bases not matched to a gene: 10. This CDR3 comprises 15 residues. Germline CDR1 SEHNR, CDR2 FQNEAQ (reference sequence). The CDR3 here is CASSHRDRPKYEQYF. In nucleotides, the CDR3 is TGTGCCAGCAGCCACCGGGACAGGCCCAAATACGAGCAGTACTTC.

This clonotype occurred many times. The J gene is TRBJ1-2, the V gene TRBV24-1, with 7 positions matching TRBD1. With 6 bases clipped from V and 6 bases from J, the junction kept 6 bases outside the gene matches. In germline, CDR1 is KGHDR, CDR2 SFDVKD. The CDR3 contains 13 residues. The CDR3 region is CATSRTGRDGYTF. CDR3 DNA: TGTGCCACCAGTCGGACAGGAAGGGATGGCTACACCTTC.

This clonotype has a handful of counts. The chain carries TRBV20-1 and TRBJ2-7, with a tentative D call TRBD2 (5 bases). The CDR3 runs to 14 residues. Trimming took 2 bases from V and 5 from J, leaving 16 bases between them. Germline CDR1 DFQATT, CDR2 SNEGSKA (reference sequence). The CDR3 sequence is CSARPVDYSHEQYF. DNA for the CDR3: TGCAGTGCTAGACCTGTTGACTATTCCCACGAGCAGTACTTC.

This clonotype has more than one count but fewer than ten. The chain uses TRBV4-2 and TRBJ2-1; 9 bases match TRBD2. The CDR3 has 16 residues. Per germline, CDR1 LGHNA and CDR2 YNFKEQ. With V trimmed by 1 base and J by 3 bases, 4 bases remained unmatched. In DNA, the CDR3 is TGTGCCAGCAGCCAAGCCGAGACTAGCGGCTACAATGAGCAGTTCTTC. Encoded protein: CASSQAETSGYNEQFF.